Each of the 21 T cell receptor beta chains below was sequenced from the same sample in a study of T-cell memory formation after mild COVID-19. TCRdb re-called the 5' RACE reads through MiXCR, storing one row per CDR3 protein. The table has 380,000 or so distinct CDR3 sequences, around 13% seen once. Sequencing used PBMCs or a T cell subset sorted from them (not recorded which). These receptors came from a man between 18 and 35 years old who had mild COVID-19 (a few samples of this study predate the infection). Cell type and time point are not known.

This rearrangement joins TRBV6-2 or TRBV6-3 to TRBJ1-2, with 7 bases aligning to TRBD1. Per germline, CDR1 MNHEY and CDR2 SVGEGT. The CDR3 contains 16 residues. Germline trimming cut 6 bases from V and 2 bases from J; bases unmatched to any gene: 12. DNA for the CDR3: TGTGCCAGCAGATACGCTGGACAGGCGGAAAACTATGGCTACACCTTC. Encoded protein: CASRYAGQAENYGYTF.

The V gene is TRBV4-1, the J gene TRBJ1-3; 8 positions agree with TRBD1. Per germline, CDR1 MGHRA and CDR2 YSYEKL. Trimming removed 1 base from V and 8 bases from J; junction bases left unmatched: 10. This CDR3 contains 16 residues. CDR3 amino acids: CASSQASDREGHTIYF. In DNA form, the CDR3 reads TGCGCCAGCAGCCAAGCCTCGGACAGGGAGGGACACACCATATATTTT.

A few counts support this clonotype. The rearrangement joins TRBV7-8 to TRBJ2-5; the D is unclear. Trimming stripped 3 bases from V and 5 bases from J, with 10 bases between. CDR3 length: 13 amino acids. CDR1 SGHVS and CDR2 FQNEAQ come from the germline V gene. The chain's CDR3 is CASSLDLGETQYF. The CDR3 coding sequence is TGTGCCAGCAGCTTGGATCTCGGGGAGACCCAGTACTTC.

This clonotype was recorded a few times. The CDR3 here is CASSLERGATDTQYF. CDR3 nucleotide sequence: TGTGCCAGCAGCTTAGAGAGGGGGGCCACAGATACGCAGTATTTT. The rearrangement uses TRBV11-2 and TRBJ2-3; D possibly uses TRBD1 or TRBD2 (6 bases each). The germline gives CDR1 SGHAT, CDR2 FQNNGV. The CDR3 is 15 amino acids. Trimming pared 0 bases from V and 2 bases from J, leaving 9 bases between. Complete variable domain (other parts from reference TRBV11-2 and TRBJ2-3): EAGVAQSPRYKIIEKRQSVAFWCNPISGHATLYWYQQILGQGPKLLIQFQNNGVVDDSQLPKDRFSAERLKGVDSTLKIQPAKLEDSAVYLCASSLERGATDTQYFGPGTRLTVL.

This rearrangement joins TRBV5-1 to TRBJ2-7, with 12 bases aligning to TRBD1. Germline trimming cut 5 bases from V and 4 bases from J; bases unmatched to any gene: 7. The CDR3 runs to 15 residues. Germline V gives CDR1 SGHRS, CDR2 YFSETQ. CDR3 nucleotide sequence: TGCGCCAGCAGTGGTGGGACAGGGGGCGCGTACGAGCAGTACTTC. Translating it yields CASSGGTGGAYEQYF. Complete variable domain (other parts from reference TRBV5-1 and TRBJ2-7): KAGVTQTPRYLIKTRGQQVTLSCSPISGHRSVSWYQQTPGQGLQFLFEYFSETQRNKGNFPGRFSGRQFSNSRSEMNVSTLELGDSALYLCASSGGTGGAYEQYFGPGTRLTVT.

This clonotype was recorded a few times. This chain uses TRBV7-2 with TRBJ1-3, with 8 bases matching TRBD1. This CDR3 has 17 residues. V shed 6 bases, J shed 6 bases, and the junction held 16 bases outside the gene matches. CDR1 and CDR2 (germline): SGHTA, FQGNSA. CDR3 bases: TGTGCCAGCAGGTCATCTCCCCCCCGGGACAGGTTAAACACCATATATTTT. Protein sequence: CASRSSPPRDRLNTIYF.

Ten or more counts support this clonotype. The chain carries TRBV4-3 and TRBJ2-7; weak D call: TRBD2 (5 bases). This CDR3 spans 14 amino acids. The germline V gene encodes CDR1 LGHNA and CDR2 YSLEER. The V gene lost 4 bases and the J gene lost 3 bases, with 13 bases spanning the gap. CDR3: CASSPQRGGYEQYF. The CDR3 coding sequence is TGCGCCAGCAGCCCCCAGCGAGGAGGCTACGAGCAGTACTTC.

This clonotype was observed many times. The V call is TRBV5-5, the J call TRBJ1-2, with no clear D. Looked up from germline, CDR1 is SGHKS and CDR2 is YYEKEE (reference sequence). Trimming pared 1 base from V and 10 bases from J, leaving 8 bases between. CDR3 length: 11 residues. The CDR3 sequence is CASSLFRVYTF. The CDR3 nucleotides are TGTGCCAGCAGCTTGTTTAGGGTCTACACCTTC.

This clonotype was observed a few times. The CDR3 DNA follows: TGTGCCAGCGGAACTAGCGGGGGGGCCAATGAGCAGTTCTTC. As protein: CASGTSGGANEQFF. The genes are TRBV27 and TRBJ2-1; 13 nucleotides agree with TRBD2. This CDR3 has 14 amino acids. The trim removed 8 bases at V and 6 bases at J, leaving 4 bases unmatched. In germline, CDR1 is MNHEY, CDR2 SMNVEV (reference sequence).

DNA for the CDR3: TGTGCCTGGAGTGTACGTCCAGGGATAATAACCTACGAGCAGTACTTC. Translation: CAWSVRPGIITYEQYF. The V and J genes are TRBV30 and TRBJ2-7; tentative D call: TRBD1 (5 bases). Germline CDR1 is GTSNPN and CDR2 is SVGIG (reference sequence). The CDR3 loop spans 16 amino acids. Trimming removed 0 bases from V and 2 bases from J, with 17 bases in between.

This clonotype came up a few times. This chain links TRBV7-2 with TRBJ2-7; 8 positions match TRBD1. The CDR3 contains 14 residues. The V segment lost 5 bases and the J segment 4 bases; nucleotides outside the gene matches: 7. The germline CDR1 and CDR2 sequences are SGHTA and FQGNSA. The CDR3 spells CASSIDRGAYEQYV. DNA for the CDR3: TGTGCCAGCAGCATAGACAGGGGTGCGTACGAGCAGTACGTC.

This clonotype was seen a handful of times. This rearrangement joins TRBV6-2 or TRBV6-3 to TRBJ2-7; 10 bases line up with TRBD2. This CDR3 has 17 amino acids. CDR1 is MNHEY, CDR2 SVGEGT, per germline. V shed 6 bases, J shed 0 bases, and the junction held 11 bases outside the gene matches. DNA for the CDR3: TGTGCCAGCAGCCAAGGACTAGCGGTCACGAGCTCCTACGAGCAGTACGTC. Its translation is CASSQGLAVTSSYEQYV.

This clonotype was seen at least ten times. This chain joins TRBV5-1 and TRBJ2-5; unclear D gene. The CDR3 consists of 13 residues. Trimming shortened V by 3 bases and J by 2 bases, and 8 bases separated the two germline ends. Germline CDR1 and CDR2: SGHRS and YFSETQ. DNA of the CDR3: TGCGCCAGCAGCTGGACCATACAAGAGACCCAGTACTTC. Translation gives CASSWTIQETQYF.

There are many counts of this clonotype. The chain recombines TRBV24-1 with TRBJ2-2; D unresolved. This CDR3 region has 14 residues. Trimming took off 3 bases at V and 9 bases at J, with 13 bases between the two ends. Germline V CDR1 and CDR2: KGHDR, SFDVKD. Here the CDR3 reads CATSDPGSRRELFF. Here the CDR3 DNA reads TGTGCCACCAGTGATCCCGGGTCCCGGAGGGAGCTGTTTTTT.

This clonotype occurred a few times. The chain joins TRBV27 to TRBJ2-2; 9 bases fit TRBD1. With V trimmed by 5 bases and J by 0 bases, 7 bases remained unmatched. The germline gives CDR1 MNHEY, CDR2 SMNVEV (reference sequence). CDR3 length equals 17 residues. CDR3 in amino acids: CASSDRGYRANTGELFF. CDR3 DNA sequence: TGTGCCAGCAGTGACAGGGGGTATAGGGCGAACACCGGGGAGCTGTTTTTT.

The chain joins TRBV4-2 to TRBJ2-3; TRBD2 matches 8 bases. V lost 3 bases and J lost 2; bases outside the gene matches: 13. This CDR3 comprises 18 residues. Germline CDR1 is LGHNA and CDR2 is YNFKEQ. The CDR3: CASSQAGRAGALTDTQYF. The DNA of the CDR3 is TGTGCCAGCAGCCAGGCCGGGAGAGCGGGGGCCCTCACAGATACGCAGTATTTT.

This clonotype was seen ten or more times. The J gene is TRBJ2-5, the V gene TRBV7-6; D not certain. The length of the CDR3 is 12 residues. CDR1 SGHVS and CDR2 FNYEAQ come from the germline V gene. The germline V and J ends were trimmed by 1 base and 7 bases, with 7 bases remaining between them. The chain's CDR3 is CASSLEYRTQYF. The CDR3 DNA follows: TGTGCCAGCAGCTTAGAATATAGGACCCAGTACTTC.

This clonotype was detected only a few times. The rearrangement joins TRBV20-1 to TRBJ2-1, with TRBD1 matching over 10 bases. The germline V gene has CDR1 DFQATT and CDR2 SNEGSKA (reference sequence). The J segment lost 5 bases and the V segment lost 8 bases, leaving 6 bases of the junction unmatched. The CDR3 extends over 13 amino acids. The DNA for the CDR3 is TGCAGTATCAAGGGACAGGGGAACAATGAGCAGTTCTTC. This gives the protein CSIKGQGNNEQFF.

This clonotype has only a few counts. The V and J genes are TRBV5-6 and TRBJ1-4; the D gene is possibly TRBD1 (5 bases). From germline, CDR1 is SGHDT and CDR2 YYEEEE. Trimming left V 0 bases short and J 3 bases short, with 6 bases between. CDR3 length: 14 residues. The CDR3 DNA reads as TGTGCCAGCAGCTTGGAGGGGTCTAATGAAAAACTGTTTTTT. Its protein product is CASSLEGSNEKLFF.

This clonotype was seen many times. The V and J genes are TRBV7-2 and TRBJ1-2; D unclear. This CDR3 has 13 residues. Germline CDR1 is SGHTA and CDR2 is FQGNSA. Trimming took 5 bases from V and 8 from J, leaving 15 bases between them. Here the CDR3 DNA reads TGTGCCAGCAGCCCCCGAGGGCAGCTCGGCTACACCTTC. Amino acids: CASSPRGQLGYTF. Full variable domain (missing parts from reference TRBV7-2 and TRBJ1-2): GAGVSQSPSNKVTEKGKDVELRCDPISGHTALYWYRQSLGQGLEFLIYFQGNSAPDKSGLPSDRFSAERTGGSVSTLTIQRTQQEDSAVYLCASSPRGQLGYTFGSGTRLTVV.

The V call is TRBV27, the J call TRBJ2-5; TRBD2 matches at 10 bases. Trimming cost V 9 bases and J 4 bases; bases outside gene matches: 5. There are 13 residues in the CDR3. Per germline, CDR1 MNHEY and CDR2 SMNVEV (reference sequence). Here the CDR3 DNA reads TGTGCCAGGACTAGCGGGCGGGGAGAGACCCAGTACTTC. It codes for CARTSGRGETQYF.